Presented here are 11 T cell receptor beta chains from one specimen sequenced in a study of cytotoxic CD8 clonotypes in ibrutinib-treated CLL. Sequencing used immunoSEQ multiplex PCR; TCRdb keeps in-frame clones, though not all of them. This sample has some 130,000 clones; 75% to 90% occur once, and the top ten carry approximately 2%. The sample consisted of PBMCs, taken after 24 months of ibrutinib treatment. The receptor source for this set is a human donor with chronic lymphocytic leukemia.

V and J are TRBV18 and TRBJ2-4; 9 bases are shared with TRBD1. CDR1 KGHSH and CDR2 LQKENI come from the germline V gene. The CDR3 spans 17 residues. J was trimmed by 6 bases and V by 1 base; bases with no gene match: 10. CDR3 bases: TGTGCCAGCTCACCACTAGCACAGGGGGCGCTTGGAAACATTCAGTACTTC. It encodes CASSPLAQGALGNIQYF.

This clone was seen only a few times. The chain has TRBV2 and TRBJ1-2, with 8 bases lining up with TRBD1. The ends lost 6 bases at V and 6 bases at J; junction bases unmatched: 3. The germline V gene encodes CDR1 SNHLY and CDR2 FYNNEI. This CDR3 is 12 amino acids long. The CDR3 region has the DNA TGTGCCAGCAGGGACAGGGAGAATGGCTACACCTTC. It is translated as CASRDRENGYTF.

This clone showed up just once. The chain has TRBV28 and TRBJ2-4; a possible D gene is TRBD2 (5 bases). The CDR3 length is 17 residues. V was cut by 2 bases and J by 1 base, with 15 bases left in between. From germline, CDR1 is MDHEN and CDR2 SYDVKM. The CDR3 sequence: CASSLATLIAAKNIQYF. The CDR3 region has the DNA TGTGCCAGCAGTTTAGCAACCCTTATAGCGGCCAAAAACATTCAGTACTTC.

The V call is TRBV5-4, the J call TRBJ2-7; 10 bases are a match to TRBD1. CDR1 is SGHNT and CDR2 is YYREEE in the germline V gene (reference sequence). This CDR3 contains 15 residues. J gave up 9 bases and V 4 bases, and 13 bases lay outside the gene matches. The CDR3 region has the DNA TGTGCCAGCAGCCCCGGGGGACAGGGGCGAATCGGGCAGTACTTC. Encoded protein: CASSPGGQGRIGQYF.

The gene calls are TRBV5-5 and TRBJ2-3; D possibly matches TRBD1 or TRBD2 (6 bases each). CDR1 and CDR2 from the germline V gene are SGHKS and YYEKEE (reference sequence). The CDR3 spans 15 residues. Trimming left V 4 bases short and J 2 bases short, with 14 bases between. The DNA for the CDR3 is TGTGCCAGCAGCCCCATGGGGGGCCACACAGATACGCAGTATTTT. Its protein product is CASSPMGGHTDTQYF.

CDR3 DNA sequence: TGTGCCAGTAGTTATCGGACAGCTAACACCGGGGAGCTGTTTTTT. Translated: CASSYRTANTGELFF. V gene TRBV19 combines with J gene TRBJ2-2, with D perhaps matching TRBD1 (6 bases). V was pared by 5 bases and J by 2 bases, with 12 bases between. The germline gives CDR1 LNHDA, CDR2 SQIVND (reference sequence). CDR3 size: 15 residues.

The chain combines TRBV11-2 with TRBJ2-7; the match to TRBD2 covers 7 bases. The J segment lost 3 bases and the V segment lost 4 bases, leaving 9 bases of the junction unmatched. Per germline, CDR1 SGHAT and CDR2 FQNNGV. The CDR3 runs to 15 residues. Here the CDR3 DNA reads TGTGCCAGCAGCTCACCCTCAGCGGGGAACTACGAGCAGTACTTC. This codes for CASSSPSAGNYEQYF.

The chain employs TRBV7-3 and TRBJ2-3; no clear D gene. From germline, CDR1 is SGHTA and CDR2 FQGTGA. Trimming pared 5 bases from V and 8 bases from J, leaving 14 bases between. The CDR3 extends over 13 amino acids. For the CDR3, the DNA is TGTGCCAGCAGCCTCGCTTTAACGGGTACGCAGTATTTT. It encodes CASSLALTGTQYF.

V is TRBV7-2 and J is TRBJ2-3; 11 positions match TRBD2. This CDR3 has 16 residues. Per germline, CDR1 SGHTA and CDR2 FQGNSA. V was clipped by 5 bases and J by 2 bases; unmatched bases: 6. CDR3 sequence reads: CASSLSSGGSTDTQYF. The CDR3 DNA reads TGTGCCAGCAGCCTGTCTAGCGGGGGGTCCACAGATACGCAGTATTTT.

The J gene is TRBJ2-2, the V gene TRBV6-6; D not resolved. Trimming took off 5 bases at V and 0 bases at J, with 7 bases between the two ends. From germline, CDR1 is MNHNY and CDR2 SVGAGI (reference sequence). This CDR3 region has 14 residues. The CDR3 DNA is TGTGCCAGCAGTAAGGAAGCGAACACCGGGGAGCTGTTTTTT. This sequence encodes CASSKEANTGELFF.

The V and J genes are TRBV28 and TRBJ2-7; D may be TRBD1 (6 bases). Trimming removed 6 bases from V and 3 bases from J, with 9 bases in between. The CDR3 runs to 12 residues. Germline V gives CDR1 MDHEN, CDR2 SYDVKM. CDR3 in amino acids: CASRQQGYEQYF. The CDR3 bases are TGTGCCAGCAGACAACAGGGCTACGAGCAGTACTTC.